The next 15 T cell receptor beta chains were all read from a single sample in a study of blood T cells in healthy people across ages. Primers used in a second PCR of about 6 to 11 cycles were a sample-barcoded 5' primer and a J-beta primer mix. TCRdb recomputed calls from the 5' RACE reads with MiXCR, one row per CDR3 protein. The sample has around 800,000 distinct CDR3 sequences, roughly 60% seen once. Specimen: blood. These receptor sequences come from a young man in good health.

CDR3 amino acids: CASSHTEGETQYF. The CDR3 bases are TGTGCCAGCAGTCACACGGAGGGAGAGACCCAGTACTTC. This sequence joins TRBV6-2 or TRBV6-3 and TRBJ2-5, with a tentative D call TRBD2 (6 bases). This CDR3 has 13 amino acids. Trimming pared 5 bases from V and 4 bases from J, leaving 11 bases between. Looked up from germline, CDR1 is MNHEY and CDR2 is SVGEGT.

The rearrangement uses TRBV9 and TRBJ2-4; 8 bases map to TRBD2. The germline V gene has CDR1 SGDLS and CDR2 YYNGEE. V gave up 0 bases and J gave up 3 bases; unmatched junction bases: 2. The CDR3 runs to 15 residues. The CDR3 loop is CASSVDGTSKNIQYF. For the CDR3, the DNA is TGTGCCAGCAGCGTAGACGGGACTAGCAAAAACATTCAGTACTTC.

The rearrangement joins TRBV5-1 to TRBJ2-1, with D perhaps assigned TRBD1 or TRBD2 (5 bases each). Near its end, the DNA agrees better with TRBJ2-7, so the J call may be wrong. The CDR3 sequence is 11 residues long. Germline CDR1 and CDR2: SGHRS and YFSETQ. Written as DNA, the CDR3 is TGCGCCAGCCGGACGGGACGCGAGCAGTACTTC. It specifies CASRTGREQYF.

This clonotype was recorded only once. The V call is TRBV20-1, the J call TRBJ2-4; 8 bases agree with TRBD1. Germline CDR1 DFQATT, CDR2 SNEGSKA (reference sequence). V lost 4 bases and J lost 3; bases outside the gene matches: 8. The CDR3 is 15 residues long. The CDR3 nucleotides read TGCAGTGCTACCACAGGGGGTCTTGGCAAAAACATTCAGTACTTC. It encodes CSATTGGLGKNIQYF.

The chain is built from TRBV6-5 and TRBJ2-7; a possible D gene is TRBD1 (7 bases). CDR3 length: 17 amino acids. Germline V CDR1 and CDR2: MNHEY, SVGAGI. Trimming stripped 0 bases from V and 0 bases from J, with 15 bases between. The CDR3 DNA is TGTGCCAGCAGTTACTCTGGAGGGACAGCCTCCTCCTACGAGCAGTACTTC. It yields the protein CASSYSGGTASSYEQYF.

The rearrangement joins TRBV20-1 to TRBJ2-1; 15 bases map to TRBD2. Germline values: CDR1 DFQATT, CDR2 SNEGSKA (reference sequence). The trim removed 1 base at V and 5 bases at J, leaving 15 bases unmatched. The CDR3 has 20 amino acids. In DNA form, the CDR3 reads TGCAGTGCTAGAGGGGCGTTTGGACTAGCGGGGGGGCCGAGAAACAATGAGCAGTTCTTC. It translates to CSARGAFGLAGGPRNNEQFF.

V usage is TRBV20-1 and J usage is TRBJ2-7, with 7 positions matching TRBD2. The CDR3 has 16 residues. Trimming removed 0 bases from V and 2 bases from J; junction bases left unmatched: 10. Germline loops: CDR1 DFQATT, CDR2 SNEGSKA (reference sequence). The CDR3 sequence is CSARDGVGGGAYEQYF. For the CDR3, the DNA is TGCAGTGCTAGAGATGGAGTGGGCGGGGGTGCCTACGAGCAGTACTTC.

The rearrangement uses TRBV27 and TRBJ2-5; perhaps TRBD1 as D (5 bases). Germline V lookup: CDR1 MNHEY, CDR2 SMNVEV (reference sequence). The V end was cut by 0 bases, the J end by 11 bases, with 16 bases between. This CDR3 spans 14 amino acids. The chain's CDR3 is CASSLSTRVQEQYF. The CDR3 coding sequence is TGTGCCAGCAGTTTATCGACTCGTGTACAGGAGCAGTACTTC.

The chain combines TRBV7-3 with TRBJ2-3; D is undetermined. CDR1 is SGHTA, CDR2 FQGTGA, per germline. Trimming took off 2 bases at V and 4 bases at J, with 7 bases between the two ends. The CDR3 consists of 13 residues. CDR3: CASSLPESDTQYF. Here the CDR3 DNA reads TGTGCCAGCAGCTTACCGGAGTCAGATACGCAGTATTTT.

The rearrangement joins TRBV12-3 or TRBV12-4 to TRBJ2-1, with D tentatively TRBD2 (7 bases). Trimming took 6 bases from V and 0 from J, leaving 18 bases between them. The CDR3 totals 17 residues. In DNA form, the CDR3 reads TGTGCCAGCAGACTCGAAGGAGGGGGGGCCTCCTACAATGAGCAGTTCTTC. It specifies CASRLEGGGASYNEQFF.

Only a few counts were recorded for this clonotype. The chain recombines TRBV5-5 with TRBJ2-5, with D perhaps matching TRBD2 (6 bases). Germline values: CDR1 SGHKS, CDR2 YYEKEE (reference sequence). Trimming pared 4 bases from V and 2 bases from J, leaving 15 bases between. The CDR3 sequence is 15 residues long. As DNA, the CDR3 is TGTGCCAGCAGCCTCTCGGGGAGCGGGCAAGAGACCCAGTACTTC. Encoded protein: CASSLSGSGQETQYF.

This sequence joins TRBV6-5 and TRBJ1-2, with unresolved D. The V and J ends lost 2 bases and 0 bases respectively, with 10 bases between them. Germline V gives CDR1 MNHEY, CDR2 SVGAGI. The length of the CDR3 is 15 residues. This CDR3 reads CASSYDSTANYGYTF. In DNA, the CDR3 is TGTGCCAGCAGTTACGATTCTACAGCTAACTATGGCTACACCTTC.

In its sample, this clonotype was seen once. The chain links TRBV20-1 to TRBJ1-5; a weak D match, TRBD1 (6 bases). Per the germline V gene, CDR1 is DFQATT and CDR2 is SNEGSKA (reference sequence). Trimming removed 3 bases at V and 0 bases at J, with 9 bases between. The CDR3 extends over 14 amino acids. The CDR3 DNA is TGCAGTGCTAGCCGGGACACTAGCAATCAGCCCCAGCATTTT. As protein: CSASRDTSNQPQHF.

V is TRBV20-1 and J is TRBJ2-5, with 13 bases lining up with TRBD2. Trimming took 8 bases from V and 2 from J; bases not matched to a gene: 5. CDR3 length: 14 residues. In germline, CDR1 is DFQATT, CDR2 SNEGSKA (reference sequence). This CDR3 reads CSSRTSGGQETQYF. The DNA of the CDR3 is TGCAGTTCGCGGACTAGCGGGGGACAAGAGACCCAGTACTTC.

In regard to this clonotype: This sequence may be a read error, since a much larger clone differs from it by one base. The genes are TRBV29-1 and TRBJ2-4; 9 nucleotides line up with TRBD1. Germline V lookup: CDR1 SQVTM, CDR2 ANQGSEA. The CDR3 loop spans 14 amino acids. J was trimmed by 13 bases and V by 2 bases; bases with no gene match: 12. Here the CDR3 DNA reads TGCAGCGTTGAAACAGGGGGCGCCTCCTACAAGCAGTACTTC. Translated, it gives CSVETGGASYKQYF. The variable domain in full, completed from reference TRBV29-1 and TRBJ2-4, reads SAVISQKPSRDICQRGTSLTIQCQVDSQVTMMFWYRQQPGQSLTLIATANQGSEATYESGFVIDKFPISRPNLTFSTLTVSNMSPEDSSIYLCSVETGGASYKQYFGAGTRLSVL.